Listed below are T cell receptor beta chains from one sample, sequenced in a study of radiotherapy plus CTLA-4 blockade in lung cancer. The protocol was immunoSEQ multiplex PCR, while the TCRdb copy is restricted to in-frame clones and leaves out a portion. This table holds some 110,000 clones, approximately 80% found once. The starting material was peripheral blood, obtained from a patient treated with radiotherapy plus ipilimumab. All receptors come from a human donor with non-small cell lung cancer that progressed on radiotherapy plus ipilimumab. Some clones in this sample may be carry-over from other donors' samples. CDR3s include the opening cysteine and the closing phenylalanine or tryptophan. A D gene is named only where the DNA matches it firmly. Size is omitted from some rows. Given values are once, few, many or a class for expanded clones.

V,J,size,D,DNA,CDR3
TRBV6-5,TRBJ1-1,-,-,TGTGCCAGCAGTCCTTACTTTACCACTGAAGCTTTCTTT,CASSPYFTTEAFF
TRBV7-3,TRBJ2-2,-,TRBD1,TGTGCCAGCAGTCGTAGGACAGGGCGTGGGACCGGGGAGCTGTTTTTT,CASSRRTGRGTGELFF
TRBV5-4,TRBJ2-7,-,TRBD2,TGTGCCAGCAGCCAAGAAAGGCCTAGCGGGGGCGGACCCTACGAGCAGTACTTC,CASSQERPSGGGPYEQYF
TRBV7-9,TRBJ2-1,-,-,TGTGCCAGCAGCTTAGTTTTGCCTAGGTACAATGAGCAGTTCTTC,CASSLVLPRYNEQFF
TRBV4-1,TRBJ2-3,-,-,TGCGCCAGCAGCCAAGACACAAGCACAGATACGCAGTATTTT,CASSQDTSTDTQYF
TRBV4-3,TRBJ2-1,-,TRBD1,TGCGCCAGCAGCCAAGGGACAGGAAGCTACAATGAGCAGTTCTTC,CASSQGTGSYNEQFF
TRBV4-2,TRBJ2-5,-,TRBD2,TGTGCCAGCAGCCAAAATCTAGCGGGGGGTTCAGAGACCCAGTACTTC,CASSQNLAGGSETQYF
TRBV6-4,TRBJ1-5,few,TRBD1,TGTGCCAGCAGGACAGGGGGCTTAAATCAGCCCCAGCATTTT,CASRTGGLNQPQHF
TRBV11-2,TRBJ2-5,-,-,TGTGCCAGCAGCTTCGCCTGGGCCCAAGAGACCCAGTACTTC,CASSFAWAQETQYF
TRBV11-3,TRBJ2-5,-,-,TGTGCCAGCAGCTTAGGGGGGGCGCAAGAGACCCAGTACTTC,CASSLGGAQETQYF
TRBV7-9,TRBJ1-5,once,-,TGTGCCAGCAGCGATAGCAATCAACCCCAGCATTTT,CASSDSNQPQHF
TRBV7-2,TRBJ2-7,-,-,TGTGCCAGCAGCTCCAGCCCTACAGGGAACGAGCAGTACTTC,CASSSSPTGNEQYF
TRBV7-2,TRBJ2-5,-,-,TGTGCCAGCAGCTTGATGCAGGGTGGGGGAGTAGAGACCCAGTACTTC,CASSLMQGGGVETQYF
TRBV27,TRBJ1-6,-,TRBD1,TGTGCCAGCAGCCAAGACAGGGCTGGTTCACCCCTCCACTTT,CASSQDRAGSPLHF
TRBV7-6,TRBJ2-4,-,TRBD1,TGTGCCAGCAGCCTTAGAGTAGGAACCGGGACAGGGGGCTGGGCCAAAAACATTCAGTACTTC,CASSLRVGTGTGGWAKNIQYF
TRBV10-3,TRBJ1-6,few,-,TGTGCCTCGAGGGGAGAAGGGGATTCTTCACCCCTCCACTTT,CASRGEGDSSPLHF
TRBV2,TRBJ1-5,once,-,TGTGCCAGCAGCGCAGAGGGGGGAGGCAATCAGCCCCAGCATTTT,CASSAEGGGNQPQHF
TRBV7-2,TRBJ2-7,-,TRBD2,TGTGCCAGCAGCTTCCCGGTAGCGGGGGGGAGCTCCTACGAGCAGTACTTC,CASSFPVAGGSSYEQYF
TRBV7-2,TRBJ1-3,-,-,TGTGCCAGCAGCCCCTACGACACCTCTGGAAACACCATATATTTT,CASSPYDTSGNTIYF
TRBV5-5,TRBJ1-1,few,TRBD1,TGTGCCAGCAGCTCCCTAGGACAGGGGGCCGTGGACACTGAAGCTTTCTTT,CASSSLGQGAVDTEAFF
TRBV5-4,TRBJ2-7,few,TRBD1,TGTGCCAGCAGCTTGGACTTGGGACAGAACTACGAGCAGTACTTC,CASSLDLGQNYEQYF
TRBV15,TRBJ1-5,few,-,TGTGCCACCAGCAGAGAGGGGAATAGCAATCAGCCCCAGCATTTT,CATSREGNSNQPQHF
TRBV6-6,TRBJ1-5,once,-,TGTGCCAGCAATGACAGAAGAGTGGGGCAGCCCCAGCATTTT,CASNDRRVGQPQHF
TRBV5-1,TRBJ1-2,once,TRBD1,TGCGCCAGCAGCTTGGTGGGACAGGGTTTTAGTGGCTATGGCTACACCTTC,CASSLVGQGFSGYGYTF
TRBV19,TRBJ1-2,-,-,TGTGCCAGTAGTATTTCACCGACGTACGCTAACTATGGCTACACCTTC,CASSISPTYANYGYTF
TRBV2,TRBJ1-1,-,-,TGTGCCAGCAGGTGGGAGGCCGCGAACACTGAAGCTTTCTTT,CASRWEAANTEAFF
TRBV5-4,TRBJ2-3,-,TRBD1,TGTGCCAGCAGCCAGGGACAGGGACATAGCACAGATACGCAGTATTTT,CASSQGQGHSTDTQYF
TRBV29-1,TRBJ1-1,-,-,TGCAGCGTTGTCTACTACGGTAATACTGAAGCTTTCTTT,CSVVYYGNTEAFF
TRBV9,TRBJ2-7,-,TRBD1,TGTGCCAGCAGCGGTAAACCGGGACAGGACTCCTACGAGCAGTACTTC,CASSGKPGQDSYEQYF
TRBV15,TRBJ1-4,-,-,TGTGCCACCAGCAGACAGGGTTGGGGGGAAAAACTGTTTTTT,CATSRQGWGEKLFF
TRBV12-5,TRBJ1-1,-,-,TGTGCTAGTGGTCCGCAGGGAAGGGCTGAAGCTTTCTTT,CASGPQGRAEAFF
TRBV6-5,TRBJ1-2,-,-,TGTGCCAGCACTTGTACGGAGGGCTATGGCTACACCTTC,CASTCTEGYGYTF
TRBV7-2,TRBJ2-1,-,TRBD1,TGTGCCAGCAGCTCTCGGGACAGGGGTTTGGTTGAGCAGTTCTTC,CASSSRDRGLVEQFF
TRBV5-1,TRBJ2-1,-,-,TGCGCCAGCAGCTTGGTCGATGAGCAGTTCTTC,CASSLVDEQFF
TRBV9,TRBJ1-1,few,-,TGTGCCAGCAGCGTTCATTTGGGGAACACTGAAGCTTTCTTT,CASSVHLGNTEAFF
TRBV4-2,TRBJ1-1,-,-,TGTGCCAGCAGCCTGAGACTGGGCACTGAAGCTTTCTTT,CASSLRLGTEAFF
TRBV5-1,TRBJ2-1,-,TRBD2,TGCGCCAGCAGCCGAGCAAGCGGGGGCGATGAGCAGTTCTTC,CASSRASGGDEQFF
TRBV6-1,TRBJ1-4,once,-,TGTGCCAGCAGTGTCACACCAGGGAGGGAAAAACTGTTTTTT,CASSVTPGREKLFF
TRBV19,TRBJ1-2,-,-,TGTGCCAGTAGCCACCAGGACGGCCTAGGCTACACCTTC,CASSHQDGLGYTF
TRBV7-2,TRBJ1-2,few,-,TGTGCCAGCAGCTTAGGTTTGGGCAGCGCCAACTATGGCTACACCTTC,CASSLGLGSANYGYTF
TRBV6-6,TRBJ1-6,-,-,TGTGCCAGCAGTTACTATCGACAGCAAAATTCACCCCTCCACTTT,CASSYYRQQNSPLHF